Listed below are T cell receptor beta chains from one sample, sequenced in a study of patients and donors after allogeneic stem cell transplantation. TCRdb called the RT-PCR reads again in MiXCR, with one record for every CDR3 protein. This sample carries about 960,000 distinct CDR3 sequences, over 15% of them seen once, and the ten largest clones take around 6%. Sequencing input: blood, either unsorted or a sorted T cell fraction (not recorded which). Every receptor here comes from a human donor who was either an allogeneic HSCT recipient or a stem cell or donor lymphocyte infusion donor (not recorded which). It is not recorded whose cells these are; they may come from a transplant donor. The CDR3 runs from the conserved cysteine through the conserved F or W. D genes are given only for firm matches. Clone size is shown for a subset of rows, as once, few, many or a class of expanded clone.

j_gene	abundance	v_gene	d_gene	CDR3nt	CDR3aa
TRBJ1-1	few	TRBV5-1	.	TGCGCCAGCAGCTTGGAGTGGCCGGGAGGCACTGAAGCTTTCTTT	CASSLEWPGGTEAFF
TRBJ2-1	.	TRBV9	.	TGTGCCAGCAGCCCCGGATTAGACCATGAGCAGTTCTTC	CASSPGLDHEQFF
TRBJ2-4	.	TRBV15	.	TGTGCCACCAGCGAAGGGGGACCCAAAAACATTCAGTACTTC	CATSEGGPKNIQYF
TRBJ1-1	.	TRBV7-2	TRBD1	TGTGCCAGCAGGACGGACAGGTTCACTGAAGCTTTCTTT	CASRTDRFTEAFF
TRBJ2-1	many	TRBV12-3/TRBV12-4	TRBD2	TGTGCCAGCAGTTTATCGGGAGGGAGCTCCTACAATGAGCAGTTCTTC	CASSLSGGSSYNEQFF
TRBJ2-3	.	TRBV20-1	.	TGCAGTGCTAGAGTTGCCGGGGCGTCTAGCACAGATACGCAGTATTTT	CSARVAGASSTDTQYF
TRBJ2-7	.	TRBV5-1	.	TGCGCCAGCAGCTTGGATAGCGGAACCTACGAGCAGTACTTC	CASSLDSGTYEQYF
TRBJ2-2	few	TRBV4-2	TRBD1	TGTGCCAGCAGCCAAGCGGGACAGACCACCGGGGAGCTGTTTTTT	CASSQAGQTTGELFF
TRBJ2-3	.	TRBV5-1	TRBD1	TGCGCCAGCAGCGCAAATACAGGGGGAGGAGGCACAGATACGCAGTATTTT	CASSANTGGGGTDTQYF
TRBJ2-7	.	TRBV18	TRBD1	TGTGCCAGCTCACCCATACAGGGGGCCTACGAGCAGTACTTC	CASSPIQGAYEQYF
TRBJ1-1	.	TRBV5-1	TRBD1	TGCGCCAGCAGCGACCTTCTACAGGGGGCCCTCAACACTGAAGCTTTCTTT	CASSDLLQGALNTEAFF
TRBJ1-5	.	TRBV6-1	TRBD1	TGTGCCAGCAGACCTACTACAGGGGGCGGTCAGCCCCAGCATTTT	CASRPTTGGGQPQHF
TRBJ2-1	.	TRBV20-1	.	TGCAGCTGTAAACACGGGAGTATATCCTACAATGAGCAGTTCTTC	CSCKHGSISYNEQFF
TRBJ1-6	.	TRBV7-9	TRBD1	TGTGCCAGCAGCTCGGACAGGGGGCTTTCACCCCTCCACTTT	CASSSDRGLSPLHF
TRBJ1-2	.	TRBV12-3/TRBV12-4	.	TGTGCCAGCAGTTTCGACGGCTACTATGGCTACACCTTC	CASSFDGYYGYTF
TRBJ1-1	many	TRBV27	.	TGTGCCAGCAGTCCACGGACAGCACAAGATGAAGCTTTCTTT	CASSPRTAQDEAFF
TRBJ2-7	.	TRBV5-1	TRBD1	TGCGCCAGCAGCCCGGGGCATTTAGGGGGCGCGCAATGGGAGCAGTACTTC	CASSPGHLGGAQWEQYF
TRBJ2-1	few	TRBV12-3/TRBV12-4	TRBD2	TGTGCCAGCGCCGGGTCGGGAGGGCCCAGCAATGAGCAGTTCTTC	CASAGSGGPSNEQFF
TRBJ2-7	few	TRBV29-1	.	TGCAGCGTTGCTTCTTTTCTAAGCTCCTACGAGCAGTACTTC	CSVASFLSSYEQYF
TRBJ2-7	.	TRBV3-1	.	TGTGCCAGCAGCCAAGAAAGGACAGCGCAGTACTTC	CASSQERTAQYF
TRBJ2-2	many	TRBV20-1	.	TGCAGTGCTAGAGCTTCAGGGGCGGACACCGGGGAGCTGTTTTTT	CSARASGADTGELFF
TRBJ1-2	few	TRBV6-5	.	TGTGCCAGCAGTTATTACGACCGTCGACGTAACTATGGCTACACCTTC	CASSYYDRRRNYGYTF
TRBJ1-5	few	TRBV12-3/TRBV12-4	.	TGTGCCAGCAGTTTTAGCGGCCCTAGTAGCAATCAGCCCCAGCATTTT	CASSFSGPSSNQPQHF
TRBJ2-7	.	TRBV5-1	TRBD2	TGCGCCAGCAGGGGGGAGGGTATACTCTCCTACGAGCAGTACTTC	CASRGEGILSYEQYF
TRBJ2-5	many	TRBV7-9	.	TGTGCCAGCAGCTTAGTTCCGGAGACCCAGTACTTC	CASSLVPETQYF
TRBJ1-1	.	TRBV12-3/TRBV12-4	.	TGTGCCAGCAGCCCCCAGCAAGTGAACACTGAAGCTTTCTTT	CASSPQQVNTEAFF
TRBJ2-5	.	TRBV11-2	TRBD2	TGTGCCAGCAGCTTAGAGACTAGCGGACAAGAGACCCAGTACTTC	CASSLETSGQETQYF
TRBJ2-5	.	TRBV12-3/TRBV12-4	TRBD2	TGTGCCAGCAGTTTAGGGACTAGCAGCCAAGAGACCCAGTACTTC	CASSLGTSSQETQYF
TRBJ1-3	.	TRBV13	.	TGTGCCAGCAGCTTGGACCCGGAGGGAAACACCATATATTTT	CASSLDPEGNTIYF
TRBJ2-7	.	TRBV28	TRBD2	TGTGCCAGCAGCCGCCGGGCGGGGGCCTACGAGCAGTACTTC	CASSRRAGAYEQYF
TRBJ2-1	few	TRBV7-8	TRBD1	TGTGCCAGCAGCTCCCGGGACAGCAACTACAATGAGCAGTTCTTC	CASSSRDSNYNEQFF
TRBJ2-5	.	TRBV30	.	TGTGCCTGGAGAACTAGCCTCCAAGAGACCCAGTACTTC	CAWRTSLQETQYF
TRBJ1-1	many	TRBV5-1	.	TGTGCCAGCAGCTTAGATGGGGGGACTGAAGCTTTCTTT	CASSLDGGTEAFF
TRBJ2-5	.	TRBV20-1	.	TGCAGTGCTAGAGATAGCAGAGGTGGGCAAGAGACCCAGTACTTC	CSARDSRGGQETQYF
TRBJ2-5	many	TRBV29-1	.	TGCAGCGTTGATCCAAGGGGCTACAGGGGAGGGGAGACCCAGTACTTC	CSVDPRGYRGGETQYF
TRBJ1-3	.	TRBV7-9	TRBD1	TGTGCCAGCACACGGACAGGGGCTGGAAACACCATATATTTT	CASTRTGAGNTIYF
TRBJ1-5	.	TRBV7-2	.	TGTGCCAGCAGCCAAAAAGACAGCAATCAGCCCCAGCATTTT	CASSQKDSNQPQHF
TRBJ1-1	few	TRBV10-3	TRBD1	TGTGCCATCAGTGCGCGACAGGGGCAGAACACTGAAGCTTTCTTT	CAISARQGQNTEAFF
TRBJ2-2	few	TRBV7-9	TRBD1	TGTGCCAGCAGCATGCGTCGAGGGACAGGGAACACCGGGGAGCTGTTTTTT	CASSMRRGTGNTGELFF
TRBJ2-7	many	TRBV29-1	.	TGCAGCGTTGCAGGGTCCTACGAGCAGTACTTC	CSVAGSYEQYF
TRBJ2-7	.	TRBV19	.	TGTGCCAGTAGTCCCGAGGGGGACTCCTACGAGCAGTACTTC	CASSPEGDSYEQYF
TRBJ1-1	many	TRBV9	TRBD1	TGTGCCAGCAGCGGACAGGGGGGAAAAACTGAAGCTTTCTTT	CASSGQGGKTEAFF
TRBJ2-1	few	TRBV24-1	TRBD1	TGTGCCACCAGTGATCCGGGACAGGGGAACAATGAGCAGTTCTTC	CATSDPGQGNNEQFF
TRBJ1-2	.	TRBV18	.	TGTGCCAGCTCACCTAATCTTGGAAGCGACTATGGCTACACCTTC	CASSPNLGSDYGYTF
TRBJ2-7	.	TRBV25-1	TRBD2	TGTGCCAGCAGTGAAGGAGGACTAGCGGGTGGCGACGAGCAGTACTTC	CASSEGGLAGGDEQYF
TRBJ2-6	.	TRBV5-1	TRBD1	TGCGCCAGCAGCAGCAGACAGGGCCCGGGGGCCAACGTCCTGACTTTC	CASSSRQGPGANVLTF
TRBJ2-1	.	TRBV5-6	TRBD1	TGTGCCAGCAGCCCCTTGACAGGGGGCTACAATGAGCAGTTCTTC	CASSPLTGGYNEQFF
TRBJ1-3	.	TRBV10-3	.	TGTGCCATCGGACTGAGGACGTTAAGCTCTGGAAACACCATATATTTT	CAIGLRTLSSGNTIYF